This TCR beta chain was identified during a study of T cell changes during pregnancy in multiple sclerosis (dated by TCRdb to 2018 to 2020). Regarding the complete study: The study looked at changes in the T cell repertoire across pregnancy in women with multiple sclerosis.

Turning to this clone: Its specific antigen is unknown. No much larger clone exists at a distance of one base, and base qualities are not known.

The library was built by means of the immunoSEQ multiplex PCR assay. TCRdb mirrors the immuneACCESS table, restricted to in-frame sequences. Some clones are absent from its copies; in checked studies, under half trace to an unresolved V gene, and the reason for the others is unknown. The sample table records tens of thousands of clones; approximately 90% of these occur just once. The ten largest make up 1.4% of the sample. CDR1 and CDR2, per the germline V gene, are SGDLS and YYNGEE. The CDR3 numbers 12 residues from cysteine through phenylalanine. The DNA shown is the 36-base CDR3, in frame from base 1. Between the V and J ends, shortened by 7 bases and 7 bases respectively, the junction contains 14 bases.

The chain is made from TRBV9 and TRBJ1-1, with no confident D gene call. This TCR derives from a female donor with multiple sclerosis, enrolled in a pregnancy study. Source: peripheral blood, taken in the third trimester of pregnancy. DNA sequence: TGTGCCAGCGGACCGGTGCGGGGTGAAGCTTTCTTT. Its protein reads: CASGPVRGEAFF.